The TCR beta chain under discussion was sequenced for a study of control samples from healthy donors and cancer patients. The method was immunoSEQ multiplex PCR; TCRdb's version includes in-frame clones alone and lacks a portion of them. The sample records approximately 99,000 clones, just under 85% being singletons. Germline lookup yields CDR1 LNHDA and CDR2 SQIVND (reference sequence). Trimming at V came to 5 bases and at J to 3 bases, leaving 28 bases not matched to a gene. CDR3 length equals 23 residues. This clone has only one observation. The clonotype originates from a man aged 18 to 30 in good health. The chain carries TRBV19 and TRBJ2-3, with 11 bases lining up with TRBD1. Material: blood. The CDR3 here is CASSPFDDALLGQGAMNTDTQYF. The CDR3 coding sequence is TGTGCCAGTAGTCCGTTTGACGATGCGTTATTAGGACAGGGGGCGATGAATACAGATACGCAGTATTTT.